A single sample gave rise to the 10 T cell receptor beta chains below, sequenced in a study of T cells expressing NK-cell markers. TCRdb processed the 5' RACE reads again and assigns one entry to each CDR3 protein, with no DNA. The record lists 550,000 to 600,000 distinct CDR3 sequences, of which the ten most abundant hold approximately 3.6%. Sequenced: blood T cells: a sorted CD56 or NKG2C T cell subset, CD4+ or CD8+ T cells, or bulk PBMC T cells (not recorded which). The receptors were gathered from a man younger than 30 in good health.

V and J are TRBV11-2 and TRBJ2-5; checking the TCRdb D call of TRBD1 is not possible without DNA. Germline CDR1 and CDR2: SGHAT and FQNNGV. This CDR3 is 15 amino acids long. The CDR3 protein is CASSLGQGPEETQYF.

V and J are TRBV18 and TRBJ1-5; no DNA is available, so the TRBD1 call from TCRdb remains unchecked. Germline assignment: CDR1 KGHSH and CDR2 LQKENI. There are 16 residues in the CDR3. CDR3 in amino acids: CASSPKPGQGNQPQHF.

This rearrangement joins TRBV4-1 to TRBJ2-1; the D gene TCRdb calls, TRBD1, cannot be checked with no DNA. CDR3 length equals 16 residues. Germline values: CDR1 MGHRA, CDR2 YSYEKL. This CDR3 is CASSQVTGTGTNEQFF.

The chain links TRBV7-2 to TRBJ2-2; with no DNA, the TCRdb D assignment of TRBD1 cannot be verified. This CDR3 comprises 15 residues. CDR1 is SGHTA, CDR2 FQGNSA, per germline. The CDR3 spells CASRGDRDLTGELFF.

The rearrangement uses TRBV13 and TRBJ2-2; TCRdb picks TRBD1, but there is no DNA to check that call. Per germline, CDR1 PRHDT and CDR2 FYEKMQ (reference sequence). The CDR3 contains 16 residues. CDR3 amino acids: CASIGRDRAFTGELFF.

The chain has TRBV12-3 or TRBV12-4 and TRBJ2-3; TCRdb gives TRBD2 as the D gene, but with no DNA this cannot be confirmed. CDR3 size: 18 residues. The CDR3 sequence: CASSSPGLAGEVADTQYF.

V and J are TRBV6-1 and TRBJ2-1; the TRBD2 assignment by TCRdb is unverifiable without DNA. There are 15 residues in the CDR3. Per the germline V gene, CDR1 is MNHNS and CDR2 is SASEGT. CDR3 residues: CASRPGLGSYNEQFF.

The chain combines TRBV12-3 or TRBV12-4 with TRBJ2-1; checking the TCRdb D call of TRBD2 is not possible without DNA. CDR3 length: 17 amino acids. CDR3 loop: CASSLFPRGSSYNEQFF.

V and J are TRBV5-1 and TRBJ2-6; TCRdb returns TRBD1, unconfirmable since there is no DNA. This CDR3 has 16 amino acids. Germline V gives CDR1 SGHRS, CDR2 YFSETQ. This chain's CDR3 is CASSTGTASGANVLTF. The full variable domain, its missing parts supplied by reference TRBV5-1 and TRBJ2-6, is KAGVTQTPRYLIKTRGQQVTLSCSPISGHRSVSWYQQTPGQGLQFLFEYFSETQRNKGNFPGRFSGRQFSNSRSEMNVSTLELGDSALYLCASSTGTASGANVLTFGAGSRLTVL.

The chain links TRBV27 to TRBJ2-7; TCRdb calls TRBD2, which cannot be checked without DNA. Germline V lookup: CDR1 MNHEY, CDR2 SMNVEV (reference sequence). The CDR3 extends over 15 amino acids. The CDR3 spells CASSSGLAGVWEQYF.